This T cell receptor (beta chain) was captured by sequencing in a study of cytomegalovirus exposure and HLA in healthy donors. Notes on the study in general: A classifier reportedly called cytomegalovirus status with high sensitivity and specificity. Later analysis identified several of the most significant clusters that appeared linked to common viral pathogens.

PCR amplification relied on 60 Vbeta primers (plus 13 Jbeta primers). Generated by immunoSEQ multiplex PCR, the TCRdb table keeps only in-frame clones and is missing some. The data show around 130,000 clones, with under 85% seen just once and roughly 1.7% held by the top ten. Nominally healthy donors provided the samples, though records likely missed some immune exposures. From germline, CDR1 is LNHDA and CDR2 SQIVND (reference sequence). V lost 3 bases and J 4 bases, leaving 12 bases between the germline ends. This CDR3 has 14 residues. A note on this clone: The antigen is undetermined.

The chain links TRBV19 to TRBJ1-1, with a weak D call TRBD1 (5 bases). The sequenced sample was PBMCs. The clonotype originates from a boy aged 5-17 years in good health and CMV-seronegative. The CDR3 sequence: CASSIQGRGTEAFF. The CDR3 DNA sequence: TGTGCCAGTAGTATTCAGGGAAGGGGCACTGAAGCTTTCTTT.